Presented here are 15 T cell receptor beta chains from one specimen sequenced in a study of T cells after posttransplantation cyclophosphamide. Clones were sequenced by immunoSEQ multiplex PCR, and TCRdb holds only the in-frame ones, with some missing. The sample records about 2,600 clones, about 66% being singletons. Busulfan-fludarabine conditioning, marrow transplant, and cyclophosphamide on days +3 and +4 were administered. This specimen consisted of PBMCs, obtained 30 days after allogeneic stem cell transplant with posttransplant cyclophosphamide. All receptors come from a female patient aged 50-59 years who received an allogeneic stem cell transplant from a related donor, was CMV-positive, and had no GVHD. A subset of T cells may come from the graft donor.

This chain uses TRBV29-1 with TRBJ2-7; TRBD1 might be the D (6 bases). In germline, CDR1 is SQVTM, CDR2 ANQGSEA. This CDR3 spans 12 amino acids. V lost 6 bases, J lost 0 bases, and 9 bases lay in between. DNA for the CDR3: TGCAGCGTGAAAGGGGGCTCCTACGAGCAGTACTTC. Protein: CSVKGGSYEQYF.

This clone was detected only a few times. The CDR3 sequence: CASSSLTGSSYEQYF. The DNA of the CDR3 is TGTGCCAGCAGCTCACTTACAGGGTCCTCCTACGAGCAGTACTTC. The chain recombines TRBV11-2 with TRBJ2-7, with D possibly TRBD1 on 6 matching bases. The germline V and J ends were trimmed by 4 bases and 0 bases, with 13 bases remaining between them. This CDR3 has 15 residues. Germline V gene data show CDR1 as SGHAT and CDR2 as FQNNGV.

The J gene is TRBJ1-1, the V gene TRBV6-1; maybe TRBD1 (6 bases). Germline V gene data show CDR1 as MNHNS and CDR2 as SASEGT. Trimming pared 3 bases from V and 6 bases from J, leaving 11 bases between. This CDR3 has 13 amino acids. DNA for the CDR3: TGTGCCAGCAGTGACCGACAGGACGCTGAAGCTTTCTTT. Residues: CASSDRQDAEAFF.

The genes are TRBV19 and TRBJ1-2, with 8 nucleotides matching TRBD1. Germline lookup yields CDR1 LNHDA and CDR2 SQIVND (reference sequence). The CDR3 length is 15 residues. The junction had 9 bases not matched to a gene; V was cut back by 4 bases and J by 5 bases. CDR3 amino acids: CASSSPGGVRYGYTF. DNA of the CDR3: TGTGCCAGTAGTAGTCCAGGGGGCGTCCGATATGGCTACACCTTC.

J is TRBJ1-3 and V is TRBV14; 7 nucleotides align to TRBD1. The germline CDR1 and CDR2 sequences are SGHDN and FVKESK. The V segment lost 3 bases and the J segment 2 bases; nucleotides outside the gene matches: 4. The CDR3 contains 15 residues. As DNA, the CDR3 is TGTGCCAGCAGCCATCGACAGGGTACTGGAAACACCATATATTTT. This gives the protein CASSHRQGTGNTIYF.

The rearrangement uses TRBV10-2 and TRBJ1-5, with a weak D call TRBD1 (6 bases). The CDR3 is 15 residues long. In germline, CDR1 is WSHSY, CDR2 SAAADI. V lost 6 bases and J 5 bases, leaving 17 bases between the germline ends. For the CDR3, the DNA is TGCGCCAGCAGCGAGGCCGGGACACCTCATCAGCCCCAGCATTTT. It yields the protein CASSEAGTPHQPQHF.

The J gene is TRBJ2-1, the V gene TRBV7-2; no reliable D call. Trimming left V 1 base short and J 8 bases short, with 12 bases between. Germline CDR1 is SGHTA and CDR2 is FQGNSA. The CDR3 is made up of 14 amino acids. The CDR3 sequence: CASSLDPGSHEQFF. The CDR3 nucleotides read TGTGCCAGCAGCTTAGACCCAGGCAGCCATGAGCAGTTCTTC.

The chain's CDR3 is CASSYGQSGSEQYF. CDR3 bases: TGTGCCAGCAGTTACGGGCAGAGTGGGTCCGAGCAGTACTTC. The chain uses TRBV6-6 and TRBJ2-7, with D unclear. The CDR3 sequence is 14 residues long. V was pared by 2 bases and J by 6 bases, with 14 bases between. CDR1 is MNHNY, CDR2 SVGAGI, per germline (reference sequence).

The chain uses TRBV6-1 and TRBJ1-5; 11 bases are shared with TRBD1. This CDR3 has 15 residues. Germline assignment: CDR1 MNHNS and CDR2 SASEGT. The V gene end was trimmed by 5 bases and the J gene end by 6 bases; junction bases not matched to a gene: 6. The CDR3 DNA is TGTGCCAGCAGTCCGGGACAGGGGGTGGCTCAGCCCCAGCATTTT. It specifies CASSPGQGVAQPQHF.

This chain links TRBV28 with TRBJ1-2; a possible D gene is TRBD1 (5 bases). From germline, CDR1 is MDHEN and CDR2 SYDVKM. Trimming left V 3 bases short and J 10 bases short, with 18 bases between. The CDR3 runs to 14 residues. This CDR3 reads CASSFGGSKNAYTF. The CDR3 nucleotides are TGTGCCAGCAGTTTCGGGGGTTCGAAGAATGCCTACACCTTC.

This clone appeared a few times. The chain links TRBV5-5 to TRBJ1-2; TRBD1 is a possible D gene (6 bases). Germline V lookup: CDR1 SGHKS, CDR2 YYEKEE (reference sequence). V was clipped by 6 bases and J by 4 bases, with 13 bases between them. The CDR3 consists of 13 residues. The CDR3 DNA reads TGTGCCAGCACCACGACAGGCCCCTATGGCTACACCTTC. Encoded protein: CASTTTGPYGYTF.

V gene TRBV18 combines with J gene TRBJ2-3, with TRBD2 matching over 8 bases. Germline loops: CDR1 KGHSH, CDR2 LQKENI. The CDR3 is made up of 17 amino acids. The ends lost 4 bases at V and 5 bases at J; junction bases unmatched: 14. The CDR3 coding sequence is TGTGCCAGCTCACAAATCCCCGGGGGGGCCTACAGAGATACGCAGTATTTT. Encoded protein: CASSQIPGGAYRDTQYF.

This chain uses TRBV5-1 with TRBJ2-1, with TRBD1 matching 8 bases. Per germline, CDR1 SGHRS and CDR2 YFSETQ. The CDR3 has 12 residues. J was trimmed by 15 bases and V by 1 base; bases with no gene match: 6. CDR3 loop: CASSLYRDRLFF. The DNA for the CDR3 is TGCGCCAGCAGCTTGTATAGGGACAGGCTGTTCTTC.

The chain employs TRBV4-2 and TRBJ2-5, with 9 positions matching TRBD2. J was trimmed by 5 bases and V by 0 bases; bases with no gene match: 10. Germline loops: CDR1 LGHNA, CDR2 YNFKEQ. This CDR3 is built from 17 residues. As DNA, the CDR3 is TGTGCCAGCAGCCAAGATTGGAGCGGGGGGAGGTCGGAGACCCAGTACTTC. Protein: CASSQDWSGGRSETQYF.

The gene calls are TRBV5-1 and TRBJ2-5, with D perhaps matching TRBD1 (6 bases). The CDR3 consists of 13 residues. V was shortened by 3 bases and J by 2 bases, with 8 bases between the two germline ends. From germline, CDR1 is SGHRS and CDR2 YFSETQ. CDR3 coding DNA: TGCGCCAGCAGCTACGGACAGCAAGAGACCCAGTACTTC. Encoded protein: CASSYGQQETQYF.